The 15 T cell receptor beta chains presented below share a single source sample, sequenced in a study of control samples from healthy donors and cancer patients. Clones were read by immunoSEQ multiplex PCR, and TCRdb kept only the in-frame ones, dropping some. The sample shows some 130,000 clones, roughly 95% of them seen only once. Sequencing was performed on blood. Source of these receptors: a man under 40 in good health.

Here the CDR3 reads CASSLESGNSPLHF. For the CDR3, the DNA is TGCGCCAGCAGCTTGGAATCGGGGAATTCACCCCTCCACTTT. The rearrangement joins TRBV5-1 to TRBJ1-6; D gene unclear. The germline V and J ends were trimmed by 0 bases and 7 bases, with 8 bases remaining between them. The germline gives CDR1 SGHRS, CDR2 YFSETQ. The CDR3 totals 14 residues.

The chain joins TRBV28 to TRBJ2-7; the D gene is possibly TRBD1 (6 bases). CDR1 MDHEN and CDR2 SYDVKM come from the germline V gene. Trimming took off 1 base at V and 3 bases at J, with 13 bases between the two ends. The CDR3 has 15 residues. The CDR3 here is CASSLFTTRGYEQYF. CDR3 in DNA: TGTGCCAGCAGTTTATTCACCACCAGGGGCTACGAGCAGTACTTC. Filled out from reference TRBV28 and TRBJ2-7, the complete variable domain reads DVKVTQSSRYLVKRTGEKVFLECVQDMDHENMFWYRQDPGLGLRLIYFSYDVKMKEKGDIPEGYSVSREKKERFSLILESASTNQTSMYLCASSLFTTRGYEQYFGPGTRLTVT.

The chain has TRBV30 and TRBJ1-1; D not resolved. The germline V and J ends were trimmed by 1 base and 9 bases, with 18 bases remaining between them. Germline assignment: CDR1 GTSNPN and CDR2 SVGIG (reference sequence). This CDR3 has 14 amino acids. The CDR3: CAWSAGLPGPKAFF. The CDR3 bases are TGTGCCTGGAGTGCGGGCCTCCCCGGACCCAAAGCTTTCTTT. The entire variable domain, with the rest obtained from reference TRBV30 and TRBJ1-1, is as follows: SQTIHQWPATLVQPVGSPLSLECTVEGTSNPNLYWYRQAAGRGLQLLFYSVGIGQISSEVPQNLSASRPQDRQFILSSKKLLLSDSGFYLCAWSAGLPGPKAFFGQGTRLTVV.

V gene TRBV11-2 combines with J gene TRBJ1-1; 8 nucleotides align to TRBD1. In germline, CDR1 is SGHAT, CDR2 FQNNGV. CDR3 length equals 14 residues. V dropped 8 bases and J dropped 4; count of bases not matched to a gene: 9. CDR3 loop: CASGGQGVSTEAFF. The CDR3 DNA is TGTGCCAGCGGCGGACAGGGCGTTAGCACTGAAGCTTTCTTT.

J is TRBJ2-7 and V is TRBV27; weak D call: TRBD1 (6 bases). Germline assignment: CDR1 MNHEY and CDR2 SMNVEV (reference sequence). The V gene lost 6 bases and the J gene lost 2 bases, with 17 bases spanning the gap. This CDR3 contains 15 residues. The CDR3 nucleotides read TGTGCCAGCAGAATGACAGGTTCTAACACCTACGAGCAGTACTTC. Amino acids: CASRMTGSNTYEQYF.

CDR3 sequence reads: CASSLDSDMNTEAFF. The CDR3 nucleotides read TGTGCCAGCTCACTAGACAGTGATATGAACACTGAAGCTTTCTTT. The chain uses TRBV18 and TRBJ1-1; a possible D gene is TRBD1 (5 bases). In germline, CDR1 is KGHSH, CDR2 LQKENI. The CDR3 extends over 15 amino acids. V was trimmed by 4 bases and J by 0 bases, leaving 12 bases between them.

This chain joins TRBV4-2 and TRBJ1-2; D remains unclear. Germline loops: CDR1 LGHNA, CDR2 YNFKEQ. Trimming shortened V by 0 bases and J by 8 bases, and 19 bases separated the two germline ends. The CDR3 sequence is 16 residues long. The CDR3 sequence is CASSQETGPLSEGYTF. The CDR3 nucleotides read TGTGCCAGCAGCCAAGAAACCGGACCCTTGAGCGAGGGCTACACCTTC.

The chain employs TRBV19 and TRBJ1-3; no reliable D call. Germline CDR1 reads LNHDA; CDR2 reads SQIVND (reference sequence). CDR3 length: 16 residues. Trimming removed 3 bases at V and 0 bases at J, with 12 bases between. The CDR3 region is CASSIRPAYSGNTIYF. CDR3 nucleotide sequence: TGTGCCAGTAGTATTCGCCCAGCGTACTCTGGAAACACCATATATTTT.

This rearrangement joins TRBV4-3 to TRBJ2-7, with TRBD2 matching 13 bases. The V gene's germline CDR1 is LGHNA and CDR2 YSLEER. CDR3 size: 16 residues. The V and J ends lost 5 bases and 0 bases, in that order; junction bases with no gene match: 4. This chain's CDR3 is CASSWTSGGSSYEQYF. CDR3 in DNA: TGCGCCAGCAGCTGGACTAGCGGGGGTAGCTCCTACGAGCAGTACTTC.

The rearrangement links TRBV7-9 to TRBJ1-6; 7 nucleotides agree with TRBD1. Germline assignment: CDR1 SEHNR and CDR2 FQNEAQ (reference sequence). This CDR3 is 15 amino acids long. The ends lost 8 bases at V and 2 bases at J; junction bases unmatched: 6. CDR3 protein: CASRGDSTYNSPLHF. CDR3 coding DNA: TGTGCCAGCCGAGGGGACAGCACCTATAATTCACCCCTCCACTTT.

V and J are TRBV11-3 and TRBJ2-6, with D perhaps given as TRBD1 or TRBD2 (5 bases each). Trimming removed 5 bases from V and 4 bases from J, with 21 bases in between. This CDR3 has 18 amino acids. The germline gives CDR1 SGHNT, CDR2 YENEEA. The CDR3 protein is CASSPTGTVGIGANVLTF. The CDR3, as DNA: TGTGCCAGCAGCCCAACCGGGACGGTCGGTATCGGGGCCAACGTCCTGACTTTC.

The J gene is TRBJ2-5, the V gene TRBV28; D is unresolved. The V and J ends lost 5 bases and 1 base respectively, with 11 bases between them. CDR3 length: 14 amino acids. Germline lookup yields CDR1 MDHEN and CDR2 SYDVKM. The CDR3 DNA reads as TGTGCCAGCAGTACCCTGGGATCCCAAGAGACCCAGTACTTC. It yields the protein CASSTLGSQETQYF. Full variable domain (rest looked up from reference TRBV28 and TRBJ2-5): DVKVTQSSRYLVKRTGEKVFLECVQDMDHENMFWYRQDPGLGLRLIYFSYDVKMKEKGDIPEGYSVSREKKERFSLILESASTNQTSMYLCASSTLGSQETQYFGPGTRLLVL.

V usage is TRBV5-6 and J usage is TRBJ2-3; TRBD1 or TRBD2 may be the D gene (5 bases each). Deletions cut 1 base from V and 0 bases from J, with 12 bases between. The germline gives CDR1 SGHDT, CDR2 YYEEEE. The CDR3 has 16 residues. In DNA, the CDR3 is TGTGCCAGCAGCTTGATCGGGACGAGCAGCACAGATACGCAGTATTTT. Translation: CASSLIGTSSTDTQYF.

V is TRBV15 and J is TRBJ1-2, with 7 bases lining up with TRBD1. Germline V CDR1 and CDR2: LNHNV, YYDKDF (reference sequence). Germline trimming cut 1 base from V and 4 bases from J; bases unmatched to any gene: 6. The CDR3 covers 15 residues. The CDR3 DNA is TGTGCCACCAGCAGAGCAGGGGGTGCTCTCTATGGCTACACCTTC. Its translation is CATSRAGGALYGYTF.

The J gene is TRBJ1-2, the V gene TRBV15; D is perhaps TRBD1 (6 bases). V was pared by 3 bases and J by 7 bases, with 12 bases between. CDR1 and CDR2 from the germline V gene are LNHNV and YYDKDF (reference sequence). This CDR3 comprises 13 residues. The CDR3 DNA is TGTGCCACCAGCAGGGGGGACATCTCTGGCTACACCTTC. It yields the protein CATSRGDISGYTF.